Presented here are 21 T cell receptor beta chains from one specimen sequenced in a study of cytomegalovirus exposure and HLA in healthy donors. The PCR employed 60 Vbeta primers together with 13 Jbeta primers. Clones were read by immunoSEQ multiplex PCR, and TCRdb kept only the in-frame ones, dropping some. The table lists about 190,000 clones, around three quarters of them singletons. Sequences were obtained from PBMCs. These receptors were collected from a boy aged 5-17 years in good health and CMV-seronegative.

Only one count was recorded for this clone. The chain uses TRBV2 and TRBJ2-5; perhaps TRBD1 as D (5 bases). Trimming cost V 8 bases and J 5 bases, with 12 bases left between them. Germline V lookup: CDR1 SNHLY, CDR2 FYNNEI. The CDR3 is 12 residues long. The CDR3, as DNA: TGTGCCAGCTTCGTAGGGGTTGAGACCCAGTACTTC. The encoded protein is CASFVGVETQYF.

This rearrangement joins TRBV14 to TRBJ1-2, with D possibly matching TRBD1 (5 bases). Germline loops: CDR1 SGHDN, CDR2 FVKESK. V dropped 4 bases and J dropped 6 bases, with 12 bases sitting between them. CDR3 length equals 13 residues. The CDR3 coding sequence is TGTGCCAGCAGCCCGGAGGGCAGGGATGGCTACACCTTC. This translates into CASSPEGRDGYTF.

This sequence joins TRBV18 and TRBJ1-5, with TRBD1 matching over 8 bases. Germline trimming cut 6 bases from V and 13 bases from J; bases unmatched to any gene: 5. CDR3 size: 11 residues. Germline CDR1 is KGHSH and CDR2 is LQKENI. Here the CDR3 DNA reads TGTGCCAGCTCCGGACAGGGCTCACAGCATTTT. Protein sequence: CASSGQGSQHF.

The rearrangement joins TRBV4-1 to TRBJ2-4, with 8 nucleotides matching TRBD1. Germline V lookup: CDR1 MGHRA, CDR2 YSYEKL. The CDR3 spans 14 residues. V was pared by 6 bases and J by 7 bases, with 8 bases of the junction left unmatched. DNA for the CDR3: TGCGCCAGCAGGTCCCCGGACAGGGATAACATTCAGTACTTC. Its protein is CASRSPDRDNIQYF.

V and J are TRBV9 and TRBJ2-4; 10 bases line up with TRBD1. The CDR3 is 14 residues long. CDR1 SGDLS and CDR2 YYNGEE come from the germline V gene. Unmatched junction bases numbered 2, after V lost 4 bases and J lost 4 bases. This CDR3 is CASSPGQGKNIQYF. In DNA form, the CDR3 reads TGTGCCAGCAGCCCGGGACAGGGGAAAAACATTCAGTACTTC.

This clone was observed a handful of times. The chain uses TRBV5-1 and TRBJ1-2; D might be TRBD1 (6 bases). Deletions cut 3 bases from V and 8 bases from J, with 14 bases between. Germline values: CDR1 SGHRS, CDR2 YFSETQ. The CDR3 is made up of 13 amino acids. In DNA, the CDR3 is TGCGCCAGCAGCTCAGGGGAGAGTGGAGGCTACACCTTC. It yields the protein CASSSGESGGYTF.

This chain links TRBV27 with TRBJ1-6; D might be TRBD1 (6 bases). The CDR3 length is 16 residues. Looked up from germline, CDR1 is MNHEY and CDR2 is SMNVEV (reference sequence). The V end was cut by 4 bases, the J end by 3 bases, with 13 bases between. CDR3 nucleotides: TGTGCCAGCAGTTCTGGGACACTCAACTATAATTCACCCCTCCACTTT. Translation: CASSSGTLNYNSPLHF.

V and J are TRBV11-2 and TRBJ2-7, with 9 nucleotides matching TRBD1. J gave up 3 bases and V 5 bases, and 8 bases lay outside the gene matches. The germline V gene has CDR1 SGHAT and CDR2 FQNNGV. The length of the CDR3 is 15 residues. Here the CDR3 reads CASSLGGGQGYEQYF. The DNA for the CDR3 is TGTGCCAGCAGCCTCGGCGGGGGACAGGGCTACGAGCAGTACTTC.

Worth noting for this clone: The same CDR3 also results from other DNA sequences found in this sample. J is TRBJ2-1 and V is TRBV29-1, with TRBD2 matching over 10 bases. The CDR3 is 16 residues long. V gave up 6 bases and J gave up 0 bases; unmatched junction bases: 8. CDR1 is SQVTM, CDR2 ANQGSEA, per germline. The CDR3, as DNA: TGCAGCGTAAGAGGGCCTAGCGGGAGCTCCTACAATGAGCAGTTCTTC. Protein sequence: CSVRGPSGSSYNEQFF.

The chain employs TRBV7-9 and TRBJ1-2; D not certain. Germline values: CDR1 SEHNR, CDR2 FQNEAQ (reference sequence). CDR3 length: 14 residues. V was trimmed by 2 bases and J by 2 bases, leaving 9 bases between them. The CDR3 DNA is TGTGCCAGCAGCTTAAGGGAGGGAAACTATGGCTACACCTTC. It specifies CASSLREGNYGYTF. Variable domain in full (rest from reference TRBV7-9 and TRBJ1-2): DTGVSQNPRHKITKRGQNVTFRCDPISEHNRLYWYRQTLGQGPEFLTYFQNEAQLEKSRLLSDRFSAERPKGSFSTLEIQRTEQGDSAMYLCASSLREGNYGYTFGSGTRLTVV.

The chain joins TRBV7-9 to TRBJ1-1; TRBD1 matches at 7 bases. The CDR3 covers 13 residues. Germline lookup yields CDR1 SEHNR and CDR2 FQNEAQ (reference sequence). V lost 5 bases and J lost 3; bases outside the gene matches: 3. This CDR3 is CASSEGTDTEAFF. CDR3 nucleotides: TGTGCCAGCAGCGAGGGGACAGACACTGAAGCTTTCTTT.

This clone was seen once. This chain connects TRBV27 to TRBJ1-1; perhaps TRBD1 as D (5 bases). Germline CDR1 is MNHEY and CDR2 is SMNVEV (reference sequence). The germline V and J ends were trimmed by 3 bases and 8 bases, with 13 bases remaining between them. CDR3 length: 13 amino acids. The CDR3 DNA sequence: TGTGCCAGCAGTTTTATAGGCAGGGTAGAAGCTTTCTTT. Protein: CASSFIGRVEAFF.

The V and J genes are TRBV15 and TRBJ1-2; TRBD1 aligns across 8 bases. The germline V gene has CDR1 LNHNV and CDR2 YYDKDF (reference sequence). The CDR3 extends over 18 amino acids. The V segment lost 1 base and the J segment 6 bases; nucleotides outside the gene matches: 16. This chain's CDR3 is CATSRGLGLGQGLDGYTF. The CDR3 coding sequence is TGTGCCACCAGCAGAGGCCTGGGTCTTGGACAGGGCCTGGATGGCTACACCTTC.

The chain is built from TRBV6-1 and TRBJ2-2, with TRBD1 identical over 8 bases. V gave up 4 bases and J gave up 1 base; unmatched junction bases: 5. This CDR3 is built from 16 residues. Germline-derived CDR1 and CDR2 are MNHNS and SASEGT. CDR3 loop: CASSVQTGVNTGELFF. DNA of the CDR3: TGTGCCAGCAGTGTGCAGACAGGGGTGAACACCGGGGAGCTGTTTTTT.

The chain employs TRBV19 and TRBJ2-7; 8 bases map to TRBD2. The length of the CDR3 is 14 residues. Germline V lookup: CDR1 LNHDA, CDR2 SQIVND (reference sequence). The V segment lost 8 bases and the J segment 4 bases; nucleotides outside the gene matches: 10. In DNA, the CDR3 is TGTGCCAGTTCCCGAGCGGGAGAAGGGTACGAGCAGTACTTC. Encoded protein: CASSRAGEGYEQYF.

The chain has TRBV11-3 and TRBJ2-5; 10 bases are a match to TRBD2. The CDR3 runs 14 residues. Germline-derived CDR1 and CDR2 are SGHNT and YENEEA. Trimming removed 1 base from V and 4 bases from J; junction bases left unmatched: 0. CDR3 DNA sequence: TGTGCCAGCAGCTTAGGACTAGCGGGAGAGACCCAGTACTTC. Protein sequence: CASSLGLAGETQYF. The full variable domain, with the rest looked up from reference TRBV11-3 and TRBJ2-5, is EAGVVQSPRYKIIEKKQPVAFWCNPISGHNTLYWYLQNLGQGPELLIRYENEEAVDDSQLPKDRFSAERLKGVDSTLKIQPAELGDSAVYLCASSLGLAGETQYFGPGTRLLVL.

This rearrangement joins TRBV19 to TRBJ2-7; perhaps TRBD2 as D (6 bases). CDR1 is LNHDA and CDR2 is SQIVND in the germline V gene (reference sequence). V was shortened by 6 bases and J by 2 bases, with 20 bases between the two germline ends. The CDR3 sequence is 16 residues long. For the CDR3, the DNA is TGTGCCAGTAGCGCCTGGGGGGTCGAAGACCCCTACGAGCAGTACTTC. This encodes CASSAWGVEDPYEQYF.

The rearrangement links TRBV11-2 to TRBJ2-7; maybe TRBD1 (5 bases). From germline, CDR1 is SGHAT and CDR2 FQNNGV. The CDR3 has 15 amino acids. V dropped 5 bases and J dropped 1 base, with 15 bases sitting between them. CDR3 region: CASSPRTGESYEQYF. The CDR3 nucleotides read TGTGCCAGCAGCCCACGCACAGGCGAGTCCTACGAGCAGTACTTC. The full variable domain, in which reference TRBV11-2 and TRBJ2-7 provide the parts outside the CDR3, is EAGVAQSPRYKIIEKRQSVAFWCNPISGHATLYWYQQILGQGPKLLIQFQNNGVVDDSQLPKDRFSAERLKGVDSTLKIQPAKLEDSAVYLCASSPRTGESYEQYFGPGTRLTVT.

The chain uses TRBV19 and TRBJ1-4, with 8 bases identical to TRBD1. This CDR3 comprises 15 residues. The V gene's germline CDR1 is LNHDA and CDR2 SQIVND (reference sequence). V shed 5 bases and J 5 bases; nucleotides not matched to a gene: 7. Here the CDR3 reads CASSPRQGPNEKLFF. CDR3 coding DNA: TGTGCCAGTAGTCCCCGACAGGGGCCCAATGAAAAACTGTTTTTT.

The chain employs TRBV18 and TRBJ2-3; 9 bases align to TRBD1. Germline lookup yields CDR1 KGHSH and CDR2 LQKENI. The CDR3 has 17 amino acids. With V trimmed by 1 base and J by 3 bases, 8 bases remained unmatched. The CDR3 spells CASSPRTGAKETDTQYF. DNA of the CDR3: TGTGCCAGCTCACCACGGACAGGGGCAAAGGAGACAGATACGCAGTATTTT.

The genes are TRBV27 and TRBJ2-5; perhaps TRBD1 as D (6 bases). The assigned J gene may be wrong: the sequence end matches TRBJ2-7 better. This CDR3 comprises 15 residues. Germline lookup yields CDR1 MNHEY and CDR2 SMNVEV (reference sequence). CDR3 nucleotide sequence: TGTGCCAGCAGTTTATTGAGGGGGACCGGAGCCGAGCAGTACTTC. Its protein product is CASSLLRGTGAEQYF.